These T cell receptor beta chains were read from a single sample in a study of T cell changes during pregnancy in multiple sclerosis. Sequencing was performed with immunoSEQ multiplex PCR; in TCRdb, only in-frame clones are kept and a portion is missing. The sample holds around 60,000 clones; 90% to 95% are singletons and the top ten take less than 0.45%. The sample in question was CD4+ T cells from peripheral blood mononuclear cells, obtained before pregnancy. These receptors came from a female donor with multiple sclerosis, enrolled in a pregnancy study. Both conserved end residues are part of each CDR3. D genes are given only for firm matches. Only part of the rows carry a size: once, few, many, or a class if the clone is expanded.

j_gene: TRBJ2-2
abundance: -
d_gene: TRBD2
v_gene: TRBV7-2
CDR3nt: TGTGCCAGCAGCTTCACCACTAGCGGGAGGGGTACCGGGGAGCTGTTTTTT
CDR3aa: CASSFTTSGRGTGELFF

j_gene: TRBJ2-3
abundance: -
d_gene: -
v_gene: TRBV15
CDR3nt: TGTGCCACCAGTCCGCCAGGGGTAGGCACAGATACGCAGTATTTT
CDR3aa: CATSPPGVGTDTQYF

j_gene: TRBJ2-7
abundance: -
d_gene: -
v_gene: TRBV6-5
CDR3nt: TGTGCCAGCGCACCGGGTCTCCTTTTAGAGCAGTACTTC
CDR3aa: CASAPGLLLEQYF

j_gene: TRBJ1-1
abundance: once
d_gene: -
v_gene: TRBV19
CDR3nt: TGTGCCAGTAGTATAGTTTGGCGGGGCCTTATGAACACTGAAGCTTTCTTT
CDR3aa: CASSIVWRGLMNTEAFF

j_gene: TRBJ1-5
abundance: -
d_gene: -
v_gene: TRBV19
CDR3nt: TGTGCCAGTAAGGAGTCGGCAGCTAGCAATCAGCCCCAGCATTTT
CDR3aa: CASKESAASNQPQHF

j_gene: TRBJ2-5
abundance: -
d_gene: -
v_gene: TRBV2
CDR3nt: TGTGCCAGCAGTGCTCGGCAAGAGACCCAGTACTTC
CDR3aa: CASSARQETQYF

j_gene: TRBJ1-1
abundance: -
d_gene: TRBD1
v_gene: TRBV7-9
CDR3nt: TGTGCCAGCAGTTCCGGGACAGTTGCCACTGAAGCTTTCTTT
CDR3aa: CASSSGTVATEAFF

j_gene: TRBJ2-1
abundance: -
d_gene: TRBD2
v_gene: TRBV7-2
CDR3nt: TGTGCCAGCAGCTTTTCTAGCGGGAGTTTGGCAAATGAGCAGTTCTTC
CDR3aa: CASSFSSGSLANEQFF

j_gene: TRBJ1-2
abundance: -
d_gene: TRBD1
v_gene: TRBV25-1
CDR3nt: TGTGCCAGCAGTGAAGGGACAGTCGACCATGGCTACACCTTC
CDR3aa: CASSEGTVDHGYTF

j_gene: TRBJ1-1
abundance: -
d_gene: -
v_gene: TRBV5-6
CDR3nt: TGTGCCAGCAGCTTGGTATCAGGGATAAACACTGAAGCTTTCTTT
CDR3aa: CASSLVSGINTEAFF

j_gene: TRBJ1-4
abundance: -
d_gene: -
v_gene: TRBV15
CDR3nt: TGTGCCACCAGCAGGGGAGGGGGTAATGAAAAACTGTTTTTT
CDR3aa: CATSRGGGNEKLFF

j_gene: TRBJ1-4
abundance: -
d_gene: TRBD1
v_gene: TRBV7-2
CDR3nt: TGTGCCAGCAGCCCCCAGGGGGCCACTAATGAAAAACTGTTTTTT
CDR3aa: CASSPQGATNEKLFF

j_gene: TRBJ2-3
abundance: -
d_gene: -
v_gene: TRBV27
CDR3nt: TGTGCCAGCAGTTTCGCGGGCGGGTGGGCAGATACGCAGTATTTT
CDR3aa: CASSFAGGWADTQYF

j_gene: TRBJ2-3
abundance: -
d_gene: TRBD2
v_gene: TRBV9
CDR3nt: TGTGCCAGCAGCGTAGACGGGTTAGCGGGAACTAGCACAGATACGCAGTATTTT
CDR3aa: CASSVDGLAGTSTDTQYF

j_gene: TRBJ1-3
abundance: -
d_gene: TRBD1
v_gene: TRBV6-1
CDR3nt: TGTGCCAGCAGTGTTAAGGACCGACAGGGGACTACTGGAAACACCATATATTTT
CDR3aa: CASSVKDRQGTTGNTIYF

j_gene: TRBJ1-5
abundance: few
d_gene: -
v_gene: TRBV7-6
CDR3nt: TGTGCCAGCAGCCCCTCAGGGGCGAATCAGCCCCAGCATTTT
CDR3aa: CASSPSGANQPQHF

j_gene: TRBJ2-1
abundance: -
d_gene: TRBD2
v_gene: TRBV10-3
CDR3nt: TGTGCCATCAGCCCCGGAGGGACTATGTACAATGAGCAGTTCTTC
CDR3aa: CAISPGGTMYNEQFF

j_gene: TRBJ2-3
abundance: once
d_gene: TRBD1
v_gene: TRBV4-1
CDR3nt: TGCGCCAGCAGCCAAGTCGGCAGGGGGCGTAAGGATACGCAGTATTTT
CDR3aa: CASSQVGRGRKDTQYF

j_gene: TRBJ2-1
abundance: -
d_gene: -
v_gene: TRBV5-4
CDR3nt: TGTGCCAGCAGCTTAGGGGTCAGGGGAGGGGTGACTAGAAGTGAGGAGCAGTTCTTC
CDR3aa: CASSLGVRGGVTRSEEQFF

j_gene: TRBJ1-5
abundance: -
d_gene: -
v_gene: TRBV12-5
CDR3nt: TGTGCTAGTGCACAAGCGGGGGCGCAGGGCAATCAGCCCCAGCATTTT
CDR3aa: CASAQAGAQGNQPQHF

j_gene: TRBJ2-1
abundance: -
d_gene: TRBD2
v_gene: TRBV7-2
CDR3nt: TGTGCCAGCAGCCCCGTAGCGGGAGGGCCCTCGGCGTACAATGAGCAGTTCTTC
CDR3aa: CASSPVAGGPSAYNEQFF

j_gene: TRBJ2-2
abundance: -
d_gene: -
v_gene: TRBV6-5
CDR3nt: TGTGCCAGCAGTTCTCGGACATTACGGGAGCCCGGGGAGCTGTTTTTT
CDR3aa: CASSSRTLREPGELFF

j_gene: TRBJ1-1
abundance: -
d_gene: -
v_gene: TRBV27
CDR3nt: TGTGCCAGCAGTTTGCGGAAGGAGAACACTGAAGCTTTCTTT
CDR3aa: CASSLRKENTEAFF

j_gene: TRBJ1-5
abundance: -
d_gene: -
v_gene: TRBV2
CDR3nt: TGTGCCAGCAGAGAAACGAGGGATCAGCCCCAGCATTTT
CDR3aa: CASRETRDQPQHF

j_gene: TRBJ2-7
abundance: -
d_gene: TRBD1
v_gene: TRBV7-9
CDR3nt: TGTGCCAGCAGCTTAGGACAGGGCCGGGGCTACGAGCAGTACTTC
CDR3aa: CASSLGQGRGYEQYF

j_gene: TRBJ2-5
abundance: once
d_gene: -
v_gene: TRBV5-4
CDR3nt: TGTGCCAGCAGCTTGTCTTTGGAGGGGGAGACCCAGTACTTC
CDR3aa: CASSLSLEGETQYF

j_gene: TRBJ1-5
abundance: once
d_gene: -
v_gene: TRBV5-5
CDR3nt: TGTGCCAGCAGCTTGGGGCCTTCTGATCAGCCCCAGCATTTT
CDR3aa: CASSLGPSDQPQHF

j_gene: TRBJ1-3
abundance: -
d_gene: TRBD1
v_gene: TRBV5-1
CDR3nt: TGCGCCAGCAGAGAGGGGGCAACTGGAAACACCATATATTTT
CDR3aa: CASREGATGNTIYF

j_gene: TRBJ2-5
abundance: -
d_gene: -
v_gene: TRBV6-5
CDR3nt: TGTGCCAGCAGCCGACGCAGGGAAGAGACCCAGTACTTC
CDR3aa: CASSRRREETQYF

j_gene: TRBJ2-5
abundance: -
d_gene: TRBD2
v_gene: TRBV11-2
CDR3nt: TGTGCCAGCAGCTTAAGCGCGGCGGGAGTTGGGGAGACCCAGTACTTC
CDR3aa: CASSLSAAGVGETQYF